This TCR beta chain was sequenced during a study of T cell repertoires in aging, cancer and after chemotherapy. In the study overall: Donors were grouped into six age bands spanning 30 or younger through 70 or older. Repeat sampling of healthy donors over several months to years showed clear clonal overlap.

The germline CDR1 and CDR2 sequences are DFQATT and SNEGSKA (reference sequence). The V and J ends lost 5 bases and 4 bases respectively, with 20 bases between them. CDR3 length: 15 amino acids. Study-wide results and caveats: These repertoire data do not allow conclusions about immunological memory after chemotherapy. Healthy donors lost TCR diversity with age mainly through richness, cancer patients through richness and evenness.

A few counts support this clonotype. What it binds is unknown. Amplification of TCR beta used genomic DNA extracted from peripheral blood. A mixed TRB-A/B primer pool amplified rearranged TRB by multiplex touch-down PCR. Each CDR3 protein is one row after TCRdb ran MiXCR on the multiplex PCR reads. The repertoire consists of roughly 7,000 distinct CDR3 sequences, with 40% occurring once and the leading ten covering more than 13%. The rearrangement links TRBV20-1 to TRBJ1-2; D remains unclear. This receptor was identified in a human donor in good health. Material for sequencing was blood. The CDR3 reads CSAASGGGLFYGYTF. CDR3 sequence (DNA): TGCAGTGCTGCCTCCGGCGGCGGGCTCTTCTATGGCTACACCTTC.